The next 3 T cell receptor beta chains were all read from a single sample in a study of control samples from healthy donors and cancer patients. TCRdb's copy holds only in-frame clones and misses some; the assay was immunoSEQ multiplex PCR. Of about 250,000 clones detected, roughly 82% appear once; the ten largest clones hold roughly 15%. Sequencing used PBMCs. Source of these receptors: a woman aged 60-70 years with lung cancer.

CDR3: CASSYLQGVQPQHF. The CDR3 bases are TGTGCCAGCAGTTACTTACAGGGGGTCCAGCCCCAGCATTTT. The J gene is TRBJ1-5, the V gene TRBV6-5; 8 nucleotides line up with TRBD1. Germline V CDR1 and CDR2: MNHEY, SVGAGI. J was trimmed by 7 bases and V by 1 base; bases with no gene match: 3. The CDR3 totals 14 residues.

V is TRBV12-3 or TRBV12-4 and J is TRBJ2-3, with 8 bases identical to TRBD1. After removal of 7 bases from V and 5 bases from J, the junction contained 5 bases not matched to a gene. This CDR3 has 13 amino acids. CDR3 nucleotide sequence: TGTGCCAGCATCCGGACAGGGATAGATACGCAGTATTTT. Translating gives CASIRTGIDTQYF.

This clone turned up a few times. The chain carries TRBV5-4 and TRBJ1-2; the D gene is possibly TRBD1 (5 bases). Trimming removed 0 bases at V and 0 bases at J, with 9 bases between. The CDR3 extends over 15 amino acids. Germline V gene data show CDR1 as SGHNT and CDR2 as YYREEE (reference sequence). The CDR3 DNA sequence: TGTGCCAGCAGCTTGGGGGGACGGTCTAACTATGGCTACACCTTC. It yields the protein CASSLGGRSNYGYTF.